These 8 T cell receptor beta chains came from one sample sequenced in a study of blood T cell repertoires in COVID-19. The assay was immunoSEQ multiplex PCR, and TCRdb's table has in-frame clones only and misses some. This sample has about 270,000 clones, with about 85% found just once. Material: peripheral blood. Source of these receptors: a human donor in a cohort sampled during active COVID-19.

The chain carries TRBV30 and TRBJ1-1; TRBD1 agrees at 8 bases. The CDR3 covers 13 residues. Germline CDR1 and CDR2: GTSNPN and SVGIG (reference sequence). The J segment lost 7 bases and the V segment lost 3 bases, leaving 7 bases of the junction unmatched. CDR3 sequence: CAWRRQGRGEAFF. As DNA, the CDR3 is TGTGCCTGGAGACGACAGGGGAGAGGTGAAGCTTTCTTT.

The chain recombines TRBV7-2 with TRBJ2-1, with a tentative D call TRBD1 (6 bases). The CDR3 consists of 12 residues. V shed 7 bases and J shed 9 bases, with 13 bases lying between them. Germline V gene data show CDR1 as SGHTA and CDR2 as FQGNSA. CDR3 amino acids: CASITGYVEQFF. The CDR3 coding sequence is TGTGCCAGCATCACAGGGTACGTTGAGCAGTTCTTC.

The chain couples TRBV5-4 to TRBJ2-1, with TRBD2 matching over 7 bases. J was trimmed by 9 bases and V by 1 base; bases with no gene match: 7. This CDR3 region has 14 residues. Germline V CDR1 and CDR2: SGHNT, YYREEE (reference sequence). CDR3 nucleotides: TGTGCCAGCAGCTTGTGGGCGGGAGAGGGTGAGCAGTTCTTC. This sequence encodes CASSLWAGEGEQFF.

This clone has just a few counts. This chain joins TRBV7-9 and TRBJ1-3, with D maybe TRBD1 (6 bases). V was cut by 9 bases and J by 0 bases, with 12 bases left in between. The CDR3 is 14 amino acids. Per germline, CDR1 SEHNR and CDR2 FQNEAQ (reference sequence). The CDR3: CASSGGPSGNTIYF. CDR3 nucleotides: TGTGCCAGTAGTGGGGGCCCCTCTGGAAACACCATATATTTT. Based on the CDR3 plus reference TRBV7-9 and TRBJ1-3, the full variable domain is DTGVSQNPRHKITKRGQNVTFRCDPISEHNRLYWYRQTLGQGPEFLTYFQNEAQLEKSRLLSDRFSAERPKGSFSTLEIQRTEQGDSAMYLCASSGGPSGNTIYFGEGSWLTVV.

The CDR3 protein is CASRSGLAHYEQYF. The CDR3 DNA follows: TGTGCCAGCAGGTCGGGACTAGCGCACTACGAGCAGTACTTC. This chain links TRBV6-5 with TRBJ2-7, with 10 bases aligning to TRBD2. CDR3 length: 14 residues. Germline-derived CDR1 and CDR2 are MNHEY and SVGAGI. V shed 6 bases and J 3 bases; nucleotides not matched to a gene: 5.

The J gene is TRBJ1-3, the V gene TRBV4-2; 7 nucleotides match TRBD1. With V trimmed by 3 bases and J by 4 bases, 6 bases remained unmatched. The V gene's germline CDR1 is LGHNA and CDR2 YNFKEQ. The CDR3 is 15 amino acids. This CDR3 reads CASSQYRGTGNTIYF. CDR3 sequence (DNA): TGTGCCAGCAGCCAGTACAGGGGAACGGGAAACACCATATATTTT.

The V and J genes are TRBV5-1 and TRBJ1-4; 9 bases map to TRBD1. The CDR3 consists of 16 residues. V shed 4 bases, J shed 5 bases, and the junction held 9 bases outside the gene matches. The germline V gene has CDR1 SGHRS and CDR2 YFSETQ. CDR3 nucleotides: TGCGCCAGCAGCCCTGGGACAGGGACGTGGAATGAAAAACTGTTTTTT. Protein: CASSPGTGTWNEKLFF.

This clone was picked up one time. The chain carries TRBV27 and TRBJ2-7, with TRBD2 matching over 7 bases. This CDR3 has 15 amino acids. V shed 0 bases, J shed 3 bases, and the junction held 5 bases outside the gene matches. Germline-derived CDR1 and CDR2 are MNHEY and SMNVEV (reference sequence). The CDR3 protein is CASSLSPSGFYEQYF. Written as DNA, the CDR3 is TGTGCCAGCAGTTTATCCCCTAGCGGATTCTACGAGCAGTACTTC.